These 22 T cell receptor beta chains share one sample of origin, sequenced in a study of blood T cell repertoires in COVID-19. Repertoires were generated with immunoSEQ multiplex PCR, while TCRdb's copy carries only in-frame clones and drops some. The profile covers approximately 250,000 clones, with under 95% appearing a single time and 2.5% to 3% taken by the ten largest. Specimen: PBMCs or T cells enriched from blood (not recorded which). The receptors here all came from a man aged 35 to 55 who had been exposed to COVID-19.

This clone is a singleton in its sample. The chain joins TRBV30 to TRBJ1-1; D unresolved. The CDR3 totals 11 residues. The V end was cut by 3 bases, the J end by 2 bases, with 4 bases between. CDR1 and CDR2 (germline): GTSNPN, SVGIG (reference sequence). The CDR3 here is CAWSFNTEAFF. DNA of the CDR3: TGTGCCTGGAGCTTCAACACTGAAGCTTTCTTT.

The rearrangement links TRBV4-2 to TRBJ2-1, with D possibly TRBD2 on 5 matching bases. The CDR3 contains 15 residues. Trimming cost V 0 bases and J 6 bases, with 12 bases left between them. Germline CDR1 is LGHNA and CDR2 is YNFKEQ. In DNA, the CDR3 is TGTGCCAGCAGCCAAGAGGGCGGGCAAGGCAATGAGCAGTTCTTC. It is translated as CASSQEGGQGNEQFF.

V gene TRBV10-3 combines with J gene TRBJ1-1, with unresolved D. Germline assignment: CDR1 ENHRY and CDR2 SYGVKD. The CDR3 is 15 amino acids. V was clipped by 2 bases and J by 0 bases, with 10 bases between them. CDR3 protein: CAISEQAGMNTEAFF. The CDR3 DNA follows: TGTGCCATCAGTGAGCAGGCTGGCATGAACACTGAAGCTTTCTTT.

The rearrangement uses TRBV4-1 and TRBJ1-5; no firm D call. V lost 2 bases, J lost 6 bases, and 20 bases lay in between. The CDR3 is 17 residues long. Germline CDR1 is MGHRA and CDR2 is YSYEKL. The CDR3 here is CASSQTGSALGSQPQHF. The CDR3 coding sequence is TGCGCCAGCAGCCAAACGGGATCAGCCCTGGGGTCTCAGCCCCAGCATTTT.

The chain carries TRBV5-4 and TRBJ2-7; 11 nucleotides agree with TRBD1. The CDR3 is 19 amino acids. Unmatched junction bases numbered 18, after V lost 3 bases and J lost 4 bases. The germline V gene encodes CDR1 SGHNT and CDR2 YYREEE (reference sequence). The CDR3 protein is CASSWAGTGGRTGSYEQYF. In DNA, the CDR3 is TGTGCCAGCAGCTGGGCCGGGACAGGGGGGCGCACAGGCAGTTACGAGCAGTACTTC.

The chain employs TRBV5-4 and TRBJ2-3; 9 positions match TRBD1. This CDR3 is built from 15 residues. Per germline, CDR1 SGHNT and CDR2 YYREEE (reference sequence). V shed 4 bases, J shed 3 bases, and the junction held 6 bases outside the gene matches. CDR3 amino acids: CASSERQGGTDTQYF. CDR3 sequence (DNA): TGTGCCAGCAGCGAGAGACAGGGGGGAACAGATACGCAGTATTTT. Full variable domain (remainder filled in from reference TRBV5-4 and TRBJ2-3): ETGVTQSPTHLIKTRGQQVTLRCSSQSGHNTVSWYQQALGQGPQFIFQYYREEENGRGNFPPRFSGLQFPNYSSELNVNALELDDSALYLCASSERQGGTDTQYFGPGTRLTVL.

Notes on this clone: Other DNA sequences in this specimen translate into the identical CDR3. The chain has TRBV19 and TRBJ1-5, with 8 bases matching TRBD1. The J segment lost 4 bases and the V segment lost 8 bases, leaving 4 bases of the junction unmatched. CDR1 LNHDA and CDR2 SQIVND come from the germline V gene (reference sequence). The CDR3 covers 13 residues. CDR3 loop: CASRTGYNQPQHF. The CDR3 coding sequence is TGTGCCAGTCGGACAGGGTATAATCAGCCCCAGCATTTT.

This clone was picked up a small number of times. The chain uses TRBV9 and TRBJ2-7; the match to TRBD1 covers 7 bases. CDR3 length: 14 residues. V dropped 4 bases and J dropped 6; count of bases not matched to a gene: 10. Per germline, CDR1 SGDLS and CDR2 YYNGEE. The DNA for the CDR3 is TGTGCCAGCAGCAATTTCCTACAGGGGTCCGAGCAGTACTTC. Encoded protein: CASSNFLQGSEQYF. Together with reference TRBV9 and TRBJ2-7, the CDR3 gives the full variable domain: DSGVTQTPKHLITATGQRVTLRCSPRSGDLSVYWYQQSLDQGLQFLIQYYNGEERAKGNILERFSAQQFPDLHSELNLSSLELGDSALYFCASSNFLQGSEQYFGPGTRLTVT.

V is TRBV11-2 and J is TRBJ2-3; 8 bases match TRBD1. Trimming took 6 bases from V and 5 from J; bases not matched to a gene: 10. Germline CDR1 SGHAT, CDR2 FQNNGV. This CDR3 comprises 15 residues. The DNA of the CDR3 is TGTGCCAGCAGTCCCGGGACAGGTTATGGAGATACGCAGTATTTT. This codes for CASSPGTGYGDTQYF.

The V call is TRBV5-1, the J call TRBJ2-2; TRBD2 is a possible D gene (5 bases). Germline V gene data show CDR1 as SGHRS and CDR2 as YFSETQ. The CDR3 spans 16 residues. V was cut by 4 bases and J by 0 bases, with 13 bases left in between. DNA of the CDR3: TGCGCCAGCAGCCCGCGGGCCTTCTCGAACACCGGGGAGCTGTTTTTT. Translation gives CASSPRAFSNTGELFF.

This chain connects TRBV4-1 to TRBJ1-1, with D possibly being TRBD1 (6 bases). The CDR3 has 14 residues. The ends were cut back, 0 bases at V and 4 bases at J, with 9 bases in the middle. Germline V gives CDR1 MGHRA, CDR2 YSYEKL. The CDR3 bases are TGCGCCAGCAGCCAAGAACTCAGGGGCACTGAAGCTTTCTTT. It encodes CASSQELRGTEAFF.

The chain carries TRBV7-9 and TRBJ2-7; tentative D call: TRBD2 (6 bases). V lost 5 bases and J 1 base, leaving 12 bases between the germline ends. Germline lookup yields CDR1 SEHNR and CDR2 FQNEAQ (reference sequence). CDR3 size: 14 residues. The CDR3 sequence: CASSQPGLSYEQYF. The CDR3, as DNA: TGTGCCAGCAGCCAACCGGGACTTTCCTACGAGCAGTACTTC.

The chain is built from TRBV7-2 and TRBJ1-3; 7 nucleotides agree with TRBD1. The CDR3 consists of 17 residues. Trimming cost V 5 bases and J 4 bases; bases outside gene matches: 14. Per germline, CDR1 SGHTA and CDR2 FQGNSA. CDR3 sequence (DNA): TGTGCCAGCAGCCCGCAGACCCGACAGGGTGGCGGAAACACCATATATTTT. It specifies CASSPQTRQGGGNTIYF.

The genes are TRBV7-2 and TRBJ2-7; D gene ambiguous. This CDR3 contains 12 residues. Germline CDR1 is SGHTA and CDR2 is FQGNSA. Deletions cut 0 bases from V and 6 bases from J, with 6 bases between. CDR3 sequence: CASSLALGEQYF. The CDR3 coding sequence is TGTGCCAGCAGCTTAGCGCTAGGCGAGCAGTACTTC.

This clone occurred once. The chain joins TRBV7-2 to TRBJ2-1, with TRBD2 as a possible D gene (6 bases). CDR3 size: 17 residues. Germline V gene lookup returns CDR1 SGHTA and CDR2 FQGNSA. V shed 2 bases and J shed 5 bases, with 19 bases lying between them. The CDR3 DNA follows: TGTGCCAGCAGCTTAACCTTAGTCGGCCTAGCGAACAATGAGCAGTTCTTC. The encoded protein is CASSLTLVGLANNEQFF.

The genes are TRBV5-6 and TRBJ2-1; 10 nucleotides line up with TRBD2. J gave up 4 bases and V 6 bases, and 4 bases lay outside the gene matches. The CDR3 sequence is 14 residues long. Germline lookup yields CDR1 SGHDT and CDR2 YYEEEE. The CDR3 DNA sequence: TGTGCCAGCACCGGGACTAGCGATTACAATGAGCAGTTCTTC. Protein product: CASTGTSDYNEQFF. Supplemented by reference TRBV5-6 and TRBJ2-1, the full variable domain reads DAGVTQSPTHLIKTRGQQVTLRCSPKSGHDTVSWYQQALGQGPQFIFQYYEEEERQRGNFPDRFSGHQFPNYSSELNVNALLLGDSALYLCASTGTSDYNEQFFGPGTRLTVL.

The chain combines TRBV6-5 with TRBJ2-7; 9 nucleotides match TRBD2. The CDR3 loop spans 14 amino acids. Germline lookup yields CDR1 MNHEY and CDR2 SVGAGI. The J segment lost 6 bases and the V segment lost 2 bases, leaving 5 bases of the junction unmatched. The CDR3 DNA reads as TGTGCCAGCAGTTACGACCTAGCGGGACGCGAGCAGTACTTC. Translated: CASSYDLAGREQYF.

This clone occurred once. J is TRBJ1-5 and V is TRBV4-1; D not resolved. Trimming took off 0 bases at V and 2 bases at J, with 5 bases between the two ends. The CDR3 is 14 residues long. Germline lookup yields CDR1 MGHRA and CDR2 YSYEKL. The CDR3 nucleotides are TGCGCCAGCAGCCAAGAACGGGGCAATCAGCCCCAGCATTTT. It yields the protein CASSQERGNQPQHF.

The rearrangement links TRBV15 to TRBJ1-2; 9 bases map to TRBD1. The CDR3 covers 12 residues. The germline V gene has CDR1 LNHNV and CDR2 YYDKDF (reference sequence). The V gene end was trimmed by 9 bases and the J gene end by 8 bases; junction bases not matched to a gene: 7. The CDR3 DNA reads TGTGCCACAAGCGGGACAGGGTACGGCTACACCTTC. Amino acids: CATSGTGYGYTF.

This clone was found once. The chain links TRBV7-3 to TRBJ2-1, with 7 bases matching TRBD2. This CDR3 contains 17 residues. V lost 5 bases to trimming and J lost 5 bases; unmatched junction nucleotides: 15. CDR1 SGHTA and CDR2 FQGTGA come from the germline V gene. The DNA of the CDR3 is TGTGCCAGCAGCGTCACGTCCGGACTAGAAAGGAACAATGAGCAGTTCTTC. Its translation: CASSVTSGLERNNEQFF.

The CDR3 region has the DNA TGTGCCAGCTCCCGAAGAAGGGGGAACACCGGGGAGCTGTTTTTT. It is translated as CASSRRRGNTGELFF. The V and J genes are TRBV9 and TRBJ2-2; possible D gene TRBD1, 5 bases. Trimming pared 7 bases from V and 1 base from J, leaving 14 bases between. Looked up from germline, CDR1 is SGDLS and CDR2 is YYNGEE. The CDR3 extends over 15 amino acids.

V is TRBV7-2 and J is TRBJ2-7, with D maybe TRBD2 (5 bases). The germline V gene encodes CDR1 SGHTA and CDR2 FQGNSA. This CDR3 is built from 15 residues. Trimming removed 4 bases from V and 3 bases from J, with 16 bases in between. CDR3 amino acids: CASSSPRTGYYEQYF. The CDR3 nucleotides are TGTGCCAGCAGCTCACCCCGGACTGGATACTACGAGCAGTACTTC.